Each of the 2 T cell receptor beta chains below was sequenced from the same sample in a study of OX40 agonist ivuxolimab in advanced cancers. This table comes from immunoSEQ multiplex PCR, and its TCRdb copy is limited to in-frame clones, with some not included. This sample has tens of thousands of clones; roughly nine tenths occur once, and the top ten carry less than 30%. The material sequenced was CD4+ or CD8+ T cells sorted from blood, taken in a trial of the OX40 agonist ivuxolimab. These receptors were collected from an adult with an advanced solid tumor such as melanoma, head and neck, liver or kidney cancer.

The genes are TRBV28 and TRBJ1-2; no definite D call. V dropped 2 bases and J dropped 3 bases, with 16 bases sitting between them. CDR3 length: 16 amino acids. Looked up from germline, CDR1 is MDHEN and CDR2 is SYDVKM. CDR3 DNA sequence: TGTGCCAGCAGTTTAATCGGGGAATTTCGCGACTATGGCTACACCTTC. It codes for CASSLIGEFRDYGYTF.

The CDR3 reads CASSLVGLAGHEQYF. In nucleotides, the CDR3 is TGCGCCAGCAGCTTGGTGGGACTAGCGGGTCACGAGCAGTACTTC. The J gene is TRBJ2-7, the V gene TRBV5-1, with 12 positions matching TRBD2. Germline lookup yields CDR1 SGHRS and CDR2 YFSETQ. The CDR3 extends over 15 amino acids. V lost 0 bases and J lost 5; bases outside the gene matches: 3.